Here is one T cell receptor (beta chain) with its context. This sample is drawn from a study of blood T cell repertoires in COVID-19. Study-wide context: Acute and convalescent COVID-19 specimens originated in the United States, Italy and Spain. In each case, the material was cDNA or gDNA derived from T cells, B-cell-depleted T cells, or PBMCs.

How the authors handled the data: Amplification with reference gene primers provided the estimates of nucleated cell counts. Produced via immunoSEQ multiplex PCR; TCRdb's table is partial and in-frame only. That table supplies the V and J calls and clone size; D and trimming were determined from the DNA. The table lists roughly 350,000 clones, about 90% of them singletons. J lost 4 bases, V lost 1 base, and 9 bases had no gene match. The germline CDR1 and CDR2 sequences are SGDLS and YYNGEE. This CDR3 is 18 amino acids long. Seattle patients were enrolled during active infection and followed longitudinally.

The receptor's source is a young woman with COVID-19, enrolled during active disease. Sequenced: peripheral blood. The chain carries TRBV9 and TRBJ2-6; TRBD1 matches 9 bases. CDR3 in amino acids: CASSVNRDRVRGANVLTF. CDR3 DNA: TGTGCCAGCAGCGTAAACCGGGACAGGGTACGCGGGGCCAACGTCCTGACTTTC.